This TCR beta chain came from a study of T cell responses to AZD1222 COVID-19 vaccine. Whole-study findings and limits: Clonal diversity was possibly underestimated, and the donors were mostly white British, with more females. Baseline seropositives among AZD1222 recipients totaled only 5 to 7. Per reports, nearly half of all spike-specific TCRs target regions that are unmutated in variants.

About this clone: The antigen is undetermined.

The table came from immunoSEQ multiplex PCR; TCRdb's copy has only in-frame clones and leaves some out. This sample has 170,000 or so clones, with roughly 93% found just once. The specimen was peripheral blood, collected on day 0 of AZD1222 vaccination. This receptor was identified in an adult in good health.

The CDR3 sequence: CASSLWSVTEAFF. For the CDR3, the DNA is TGTGCCAGCAGCTTGTGGTCTGTAACTGAAGCTTTCTTT. The V and J genes are TRBV11-3 and TRBJ1-1; D unresolved. Trimming stripped 3 bases from V and 5 bases from J, with 10 bases between. The CDR3 spans 13 residues. Germline-derived CDR1 and CDR2 are SGHNT and YENEEA.